This T cell receptor beta chain was recovered during a study of CD8 T cells in Susac syndrome. Reverse transcription of about 0.5 to 1 ug RNA used random hexamers. Via MiXCR, TCRdb re-called the immunoSEQ multiplex PCR reads, giving one row per CDR3 protein. In the table there are 150,000 to 200,000 distinct CDR3 sequences, about 94% of which are singletons. Under recently defined diagnostic criteria, the patients with Susac syndrome qualified as having definite or probable disease. The CDR3 runs to 13 residues. V lost 4 bases to trimming and J lost 7 bases; unmatched junction nucleotides: 5. Per the germline V gene, CDR1 is MNHEY and CDR2 is SVGEGT.

The sample was CD4+ T cells from PBMCs. V and J are TRBV6-2 or TRBV6-3 and TRBJ1-2, with 8 bases identical to TRBD1. The clonotype was recovered from a human donor with Susac syndrome. In DNA, the CDR3 is TGTGCCAGCAGTTCCAAGGACAGGGCTGGCTACACCTTC. Its translation: CASSSKDRAGYTF.